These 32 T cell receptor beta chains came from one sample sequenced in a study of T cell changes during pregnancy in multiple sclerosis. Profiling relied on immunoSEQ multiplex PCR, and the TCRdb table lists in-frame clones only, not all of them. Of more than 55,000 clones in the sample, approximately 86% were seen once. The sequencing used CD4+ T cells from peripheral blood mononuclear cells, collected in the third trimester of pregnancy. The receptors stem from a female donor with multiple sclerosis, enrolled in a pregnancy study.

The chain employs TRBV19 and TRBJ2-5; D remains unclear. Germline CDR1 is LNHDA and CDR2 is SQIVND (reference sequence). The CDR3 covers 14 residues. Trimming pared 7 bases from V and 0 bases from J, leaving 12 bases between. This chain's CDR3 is CASTPRGNQETQYF. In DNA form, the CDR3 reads TGTGCCAGTACCCCACGCGGTAACCAAGAGACCCAGTACTTC. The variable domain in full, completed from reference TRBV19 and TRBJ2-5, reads DGGITQSPKYLFRKEGQNVTLSCEQNLNHDAMYWYRQDPGQGLRLIYYSQIVNDFQKGDIAEGYSVSREKKESFPLTVTSAQKNPTAFYLCASTPRGNQETQYFGPGTRLLVL.

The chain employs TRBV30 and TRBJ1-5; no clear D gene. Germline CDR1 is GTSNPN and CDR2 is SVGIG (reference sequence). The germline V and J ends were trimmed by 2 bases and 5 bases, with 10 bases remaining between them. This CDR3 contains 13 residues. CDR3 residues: CAWSLQQYQPQHF. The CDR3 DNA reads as TGTGCCTGGAGTTTACAGCAGTATCAGCCCCAGCATTTT.

CDR3 in amino acids: CASIRRGQGEGYTF. The CDR3 DNA sequence: TGTGCCAGCATCCGACGGGGACAGGGGGAAGGCTACACCTTC. The genes are TRBV7-2 and TRBJ1-2, with 11 bases lining up with TRBD1. V shed 7 bases, J shed 8 bases, and the junction held 9 bases outside the gene matches. The CDR3 spans 14 residues. The germline gives CDR1 SGHTA, CDR2 FQGNSA.

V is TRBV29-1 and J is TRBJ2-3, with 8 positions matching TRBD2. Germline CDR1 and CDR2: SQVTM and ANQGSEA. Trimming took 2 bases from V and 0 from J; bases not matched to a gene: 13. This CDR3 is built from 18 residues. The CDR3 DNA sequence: TGCAGCGTTGAATGGACGGGGGGGCCCGGGATAAGCACAGATACGCAGTATTTT. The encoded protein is CSVEWTGGPGISTDTQYF.

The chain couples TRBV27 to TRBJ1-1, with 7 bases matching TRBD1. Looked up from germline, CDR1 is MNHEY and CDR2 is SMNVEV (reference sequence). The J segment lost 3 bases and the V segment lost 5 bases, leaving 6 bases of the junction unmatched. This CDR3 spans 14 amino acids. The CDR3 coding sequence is TGTGCCAGCAGTCTTGAGACAGGGTACACTGAAGCTTTCTTT. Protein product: CASSLETGYTEAFF.

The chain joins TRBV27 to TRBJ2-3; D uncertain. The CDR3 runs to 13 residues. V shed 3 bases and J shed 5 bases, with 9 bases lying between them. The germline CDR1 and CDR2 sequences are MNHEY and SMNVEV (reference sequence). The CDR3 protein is CASSFTYRDTQYF. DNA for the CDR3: TGTGCCAGCAGTTTCACCTACAGAGATACGCAGTATTTT.

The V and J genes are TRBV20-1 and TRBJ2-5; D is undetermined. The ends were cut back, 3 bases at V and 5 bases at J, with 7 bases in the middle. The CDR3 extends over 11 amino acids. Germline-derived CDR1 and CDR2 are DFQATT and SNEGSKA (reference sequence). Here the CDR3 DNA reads TGCAGTGCTAGGGGCTTTGAGACCCAGTACTTC. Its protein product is CSARGFETQYF.

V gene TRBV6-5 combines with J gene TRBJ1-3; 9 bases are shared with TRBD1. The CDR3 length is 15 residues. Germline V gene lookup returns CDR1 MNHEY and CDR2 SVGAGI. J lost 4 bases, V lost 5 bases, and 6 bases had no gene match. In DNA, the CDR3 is TGTGCCAGCAGTCGTAAAGGGACAGGGGGAAACACCATATATTTT. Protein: CASSRKGTGGNTIYF.

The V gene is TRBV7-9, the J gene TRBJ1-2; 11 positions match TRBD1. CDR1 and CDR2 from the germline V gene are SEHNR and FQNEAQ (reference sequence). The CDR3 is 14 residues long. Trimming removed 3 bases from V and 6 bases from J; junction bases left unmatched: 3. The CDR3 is CASSFWGQGDGYTF. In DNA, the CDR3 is TGTGCCAGCAGCTTTTGGGGACAGGGGGATGGCTACACCTTC.

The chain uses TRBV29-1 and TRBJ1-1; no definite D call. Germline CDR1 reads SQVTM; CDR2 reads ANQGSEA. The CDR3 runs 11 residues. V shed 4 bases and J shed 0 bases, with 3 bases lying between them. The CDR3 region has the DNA TGCAGCGTTGCTGTGAACACTGAAGCTTTCTTT. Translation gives CSVAVNTEAFF.

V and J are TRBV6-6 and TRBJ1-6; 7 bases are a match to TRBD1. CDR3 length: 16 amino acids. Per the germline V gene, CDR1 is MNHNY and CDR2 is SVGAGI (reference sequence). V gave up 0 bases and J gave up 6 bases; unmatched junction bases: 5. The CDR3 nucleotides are TGTGCCAGCAGTTACTCGACAGGGTTATCTAATTCACCCCTCCACTTT. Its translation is CASSYSTGLSNSPLHF.

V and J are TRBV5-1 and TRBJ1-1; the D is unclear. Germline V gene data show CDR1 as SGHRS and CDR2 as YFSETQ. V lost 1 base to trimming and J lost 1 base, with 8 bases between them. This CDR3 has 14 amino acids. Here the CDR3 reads CASSLSPGNTEAFF. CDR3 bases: TGCGCCAGCAGCTTGTCCCCAGGGAACACTGAAGCTTTCTTT.

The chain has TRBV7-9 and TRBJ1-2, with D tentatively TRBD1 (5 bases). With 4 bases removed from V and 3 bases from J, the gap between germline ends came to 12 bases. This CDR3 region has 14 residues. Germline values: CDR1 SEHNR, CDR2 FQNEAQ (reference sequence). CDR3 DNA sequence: TGTGCCAGCAGCTCCGCCGGGGGGGACTATGGCTACACCTTC. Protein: CASSSAGGDYGYTF.

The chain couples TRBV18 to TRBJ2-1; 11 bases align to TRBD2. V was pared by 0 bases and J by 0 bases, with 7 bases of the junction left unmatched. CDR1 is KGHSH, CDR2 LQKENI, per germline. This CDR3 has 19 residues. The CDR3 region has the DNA TGTGCCAGCTCACCACCCGGGACTAGCGGAACCACCTCCTACAATGAGCAGTTCTTC. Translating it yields CASSPPGTSGTTSYNEQFF. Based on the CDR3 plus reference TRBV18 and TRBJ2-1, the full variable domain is NAGVMQNPRHLVRRRGQEARLRCSPMKGHSHVYWYRQLPEEGLKFMVYLQKENIIDESGMPKERFSAEFPKEGPSILRIQQVVRGDSAAYFCASSPPGTSGTTSYNEQFFGPGTRLTVL.

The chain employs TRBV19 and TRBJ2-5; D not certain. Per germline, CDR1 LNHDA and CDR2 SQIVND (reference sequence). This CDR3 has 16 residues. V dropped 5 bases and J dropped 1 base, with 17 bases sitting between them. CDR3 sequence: CASSRMQQSVQETQYF. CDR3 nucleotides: TGTGCCAGTAGTCGGATGCAGCAAAGCGTCCAAGAGACCCAGTACTTC.

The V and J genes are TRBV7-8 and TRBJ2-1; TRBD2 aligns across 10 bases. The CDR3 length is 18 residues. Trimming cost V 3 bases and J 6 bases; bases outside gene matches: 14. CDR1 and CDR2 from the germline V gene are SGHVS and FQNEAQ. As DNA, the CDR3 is TGTGCCAGCAGCTTGGCCCGACTAGCGGGTGCGACACGCAATGAGCAGTTCTTC. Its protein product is CASSLARLAGATRNEQFF.

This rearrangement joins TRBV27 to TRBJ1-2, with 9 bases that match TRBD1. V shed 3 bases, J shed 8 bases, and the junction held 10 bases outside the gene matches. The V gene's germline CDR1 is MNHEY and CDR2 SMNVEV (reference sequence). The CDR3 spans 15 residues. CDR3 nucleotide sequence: TGTGCCAGCAGTTTTGGGACAGGGCTATTGACAGGCTACACCTTC. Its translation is CASSFGTGLLTGYTF.

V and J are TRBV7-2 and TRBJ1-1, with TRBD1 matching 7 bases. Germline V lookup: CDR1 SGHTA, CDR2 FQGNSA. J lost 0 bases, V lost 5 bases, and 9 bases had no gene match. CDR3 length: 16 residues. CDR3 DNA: TGTGCCAGCAGCCTCTCAGGACAGGCCGTGAACACTGAAGCTTTCTTT. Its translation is CASSLSGQAVNTEAFF.

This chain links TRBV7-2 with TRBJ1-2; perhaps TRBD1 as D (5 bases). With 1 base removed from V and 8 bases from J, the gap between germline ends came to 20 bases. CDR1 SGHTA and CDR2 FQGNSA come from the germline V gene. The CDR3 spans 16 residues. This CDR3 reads CASSLGGAGLRMGYTF. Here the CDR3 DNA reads TGTGCCAGCAGCTTAGGAGGGGCAGGACTACGTATGGGCTACACCTTC.

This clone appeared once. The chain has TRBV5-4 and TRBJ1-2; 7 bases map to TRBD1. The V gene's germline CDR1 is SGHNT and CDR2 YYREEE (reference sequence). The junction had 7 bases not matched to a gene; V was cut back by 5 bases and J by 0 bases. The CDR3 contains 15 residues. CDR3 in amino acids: CASSVGGTANYGYTF. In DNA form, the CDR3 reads TGTGCCAGCAGTGTCGGAGGGACAGCTAACTATGGCTACACCTTC.

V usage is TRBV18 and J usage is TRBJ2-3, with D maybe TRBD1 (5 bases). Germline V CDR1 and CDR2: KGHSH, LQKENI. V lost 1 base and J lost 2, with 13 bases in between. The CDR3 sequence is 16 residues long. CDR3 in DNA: TGTGCCAGCTCACCACAGGACATCTCTTACACAGATACGCAGTATTTT. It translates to CASSPQDISYTDTQYF.

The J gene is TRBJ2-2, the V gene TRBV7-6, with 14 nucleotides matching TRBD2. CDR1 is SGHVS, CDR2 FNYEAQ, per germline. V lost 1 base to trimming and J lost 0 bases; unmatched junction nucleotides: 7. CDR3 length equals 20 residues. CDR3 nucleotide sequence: TGTGCCAGCAGCTTAGAAGCCCTGACTAGCGGGAGGGCGAACACCGGGGAGCTGTTTTTT. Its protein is CASSLEALTSGRANTGELFF.

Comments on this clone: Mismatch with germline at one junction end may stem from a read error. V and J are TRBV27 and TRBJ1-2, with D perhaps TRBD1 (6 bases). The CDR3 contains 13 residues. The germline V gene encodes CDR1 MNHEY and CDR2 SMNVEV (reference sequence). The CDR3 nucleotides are TGTGCCAGTCGACAGGAGTCCAACTATGGCTACATCTTC. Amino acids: CASRQESNYGYIF.

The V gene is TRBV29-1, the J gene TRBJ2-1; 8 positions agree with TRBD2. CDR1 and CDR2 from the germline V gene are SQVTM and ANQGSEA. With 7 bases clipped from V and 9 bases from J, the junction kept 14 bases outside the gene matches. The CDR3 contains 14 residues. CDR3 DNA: TGCAGCGGATCCACCGGGACTAGTTCCCTTGAGCAGTTCTTC. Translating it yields CSGSTGTSSLEQFF.

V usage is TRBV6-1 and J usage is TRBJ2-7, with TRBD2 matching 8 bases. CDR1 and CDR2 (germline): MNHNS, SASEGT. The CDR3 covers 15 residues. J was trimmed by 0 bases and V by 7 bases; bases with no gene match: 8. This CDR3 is CASITLAGSSYEQYF. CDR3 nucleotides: TGTGCCAGCATTACGTTAGCGGGGAGCTCCTACGAGCAGTACTTC.

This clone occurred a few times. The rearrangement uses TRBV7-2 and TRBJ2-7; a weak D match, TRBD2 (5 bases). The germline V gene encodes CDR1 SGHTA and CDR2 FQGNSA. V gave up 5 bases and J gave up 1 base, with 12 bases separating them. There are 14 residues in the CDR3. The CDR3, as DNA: TGTGCCAGCAGCCAAGACTATCGGTCCTACGAGCAGTACTTC. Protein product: CASSQDYRSYEQYF.

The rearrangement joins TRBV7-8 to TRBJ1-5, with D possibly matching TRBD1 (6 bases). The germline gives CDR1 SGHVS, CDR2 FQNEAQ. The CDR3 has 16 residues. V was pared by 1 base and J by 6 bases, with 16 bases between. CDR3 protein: CASSLGETGFGQPQHF. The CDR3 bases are TGTGCCAGCAGCTTAGGGGAAACAGGGTTCGGTCAGCCCCAGCATTTT.

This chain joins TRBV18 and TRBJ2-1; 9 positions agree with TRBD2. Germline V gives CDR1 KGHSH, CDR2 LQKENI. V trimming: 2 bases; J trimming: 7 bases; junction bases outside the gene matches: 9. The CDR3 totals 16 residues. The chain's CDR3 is CASSPSGPAGGNEQFF. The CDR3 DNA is TGTGCCAGCTCACCAAGTGGACCAGCGGGAGGTAATGAGCAGTTCTTC.

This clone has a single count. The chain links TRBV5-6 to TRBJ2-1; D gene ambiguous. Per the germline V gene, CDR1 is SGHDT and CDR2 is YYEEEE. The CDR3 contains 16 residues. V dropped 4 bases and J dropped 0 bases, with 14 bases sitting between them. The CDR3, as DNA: TGTGCCAGCAGCCCTCCGACTCTTAGCTCCTACAATGAGCAGTTCTTC. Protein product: CASSPPTLSSYNEQFF. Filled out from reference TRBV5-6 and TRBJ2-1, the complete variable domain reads DAGVTQSPTHLIKTRGQQVTLRCSPKSGHDTVSWYQQALGQGPQFIFQYYEEEERQRGNFPDRFSGHQFPNYSSELNVNALLLGDSALYLCASSPPTLSSYNEQFFGPGTRLTVL.

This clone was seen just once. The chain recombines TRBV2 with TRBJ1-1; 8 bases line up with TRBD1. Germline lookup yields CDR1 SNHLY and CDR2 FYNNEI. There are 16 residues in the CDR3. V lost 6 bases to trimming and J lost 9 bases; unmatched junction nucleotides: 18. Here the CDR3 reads CASRATGARESPQAFF. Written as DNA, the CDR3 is TGTGCCAGCAGGGCGACAGGGGCGCGCGAATCGCCCCAAGCTTTCTTT.

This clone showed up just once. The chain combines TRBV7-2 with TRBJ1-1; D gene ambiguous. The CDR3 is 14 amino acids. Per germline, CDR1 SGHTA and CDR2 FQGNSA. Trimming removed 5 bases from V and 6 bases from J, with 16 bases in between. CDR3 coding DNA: TGTGCCAGCAGCCCCACGTTCTATGTCGCTGAAGCTTTCTTT. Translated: CASSPTFYVAEAFF. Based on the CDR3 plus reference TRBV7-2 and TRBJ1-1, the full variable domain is GAGVSQSPSNKVTEKGKDVELRCDPISGHTALYWYRQSLGQGLEFLIYFQGNSAPDKSGLPSDRFSAERTGGSVSTLTIQRTQQEDSAVYLCASSPTFYVAEAFFGQGTRLTVV.

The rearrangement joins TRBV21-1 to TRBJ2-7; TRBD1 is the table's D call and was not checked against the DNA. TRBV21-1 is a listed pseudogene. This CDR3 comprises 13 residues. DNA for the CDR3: TGTGCCAGCCAATGGACAGCTGCCTACGAGCAGTACTTC. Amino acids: CASQWTAAYEQYF.